This TCR beta chain was observed in a study of OX40 agonist ivuxolimab in advanced cancers. This clone was seen a single time. Its antigen is unknown. Overall study results and limits: Relative to CD4+ cells, CD8+ T cells on average had more expanded clones.

Method: immunoSEQ multiplex PCR; TCRdb's copy keeps in-frame clones and lacks some. The sample records some 34,000 clones, around four fifths being singletons. The TCR originated in an adult with an advanced solid tumor such as melanoma, head and neck, liver or kidney cancer. The sample consisted of CD4+ or CD8+ T cells sorted from blood, taken in a trial of the OX40 agonist ivuxolimab.

The CDR3 reads CASSSHNSPGEQYF. Here the CDR3 DNA reads TGTGCCAGCAGCTCCCATAACAGTCCTGGGGAGCAGTACTTC. This chain links TRBV13 with TRBJ2-7, with D unclear. Trimming stripped 4 bases from V and 7 bases from J, with 17 bases between. CDR3 length equals 14 residues. From germline, CDR1 is PRHDT and CDR2 FYEKMQ (reference sequence).